These T cell receptor beta chains were read from a single sample in a study of shared T cell receptors in the human thymus. Using immunoSEQ multiplex PCR, the repertoire was profiled, and TCRdb retains in-frame clones only, with some absent. The repertoire has 500,000 to 750,000 clones, over 75% of them found once; the top ten carry over 0.008%. The sample also formed part of further work on human thymus T cells.

Sample: thymocytes. The receptors were sampled from a boy less than two years old with a congenital heart defect. Each CDR3 is given with its conserved first and last residue. The D gene is left open where the match is weak. Some rows have no size entry. The others give once, few or many, or a class for an expanded clone.

v_gene: TRBV10-3
j_gene: TRBJ2-1
d_gene: TRBD2
abundance: NA
len: 20
CDR3nt: TGTGCCATCAGTGCCCTCATCGGGACTAGCGGTGAGGGGGGTAACAATGAGCAGTTCTTC
CDR3aa: CAISALIGTSGEGGNNEQFF

v_gene: TRBV19
j_gene: TRBJ2-1
d_gene: TRBD2
abundance: NA
len: 19
CDR3nt: TGTGCCAGTAGTCCCCCGGGACTAGCGGGAGGGCCGGTTTGCGATGAGCAGTTCTTC
CDR3aa: CASSPPGLAGGPVCDEQFF

v_gene: TRBV10-1
j_gene: TRBJ1-1
d_gene: TRBD1
abundance: once
len: 17
CDR3nt: TGCGCCAGCAGCAACAAGGTGGGACAGACTAAGAACACTGAAGCTTTCTTT
CDR3aa: CASSNKVGQTKNTEAFF

v_gene: TRBV6-5
j_gene: TRBJ2-7
d_gene: TRBD1
abundance: NA
len: 15
CDR3nt: TGTGCCAGCAGATCGAAGGGACAGGGGGCGGACGAGCAGTACTTC
CDR3aa: CASRSKGQGADEQYF

v_gene: TRBV4-2
j_gene: TRBJ1-4
d_gene: TRBD1
abundance: few
len: 14
CDR3nt: TGTGCCAGCAGCCCGGACAGGGTTAATGAAAAACTGTTTTTT
CDR3aa: CASSPDRVNEKLFF

v_gene: TRBV18
j_gene: TRBJ1-2
d_gene: NA
abundance: once
len: 18
CDR3nt: TGTGCCAGCTCACCACCTTCTTTAACAACAGGGTCTAACTATGGCTACACCTTC
CDR3aa: CASSPPSLTTGSNYGYTF

v_gene: TRBV2
j_gene: TRBJ2-1
d_gene: TRBD2
abundance: NA
len: 17
CDR3nt: TGTGCCAGCGATAGCCCCCTCAGGACTAGCGGGTTTAATGAGCAGTTCTTC
CDR3aa: CASDSPLRTSGFNEQFF

v_gene: TRBV5-6
j_gene: TRBJ2-3
d_gene: TRBD2
abundance: NA
len: 15
CDR3nt: TGTGCCAGCAGCTGGGGGAGGGGTCCCGCAGATACGCAGTATTTT
CDR3aa: CASSWGRGPADTQYF

v_gene: TRBV13
j_gene: TRBJ2-3
d_gene: TRBD2
abundance: NA
len: 18
CDR3nt: TGTGCCAGCAGCCCCGGCGTGGGTCTAGCGGGAGGAAGGGATACGCAGTATTTT
CDR3aa: CASSPGVGLAGGRDTQYF

v_gene: TRBV7-2
j_gene: TRBJ2-7
d_gene: NA
abundance: NA
len: 18
CDR3nt: TGTGCCAGCAGCTTAAAAAGTCCCAGACTAGACGTTCGGTTCGAGCAGTACTTC
CDR3aa: CASSLKSPRLDVRFEQYF

v_gene: TRBV27
j_gene: TRBJ2-5
d_gene: TRBD1
abundance: NA
len: 13
CDR3nt: TGTGCCACGGGACAGGGGAATCAAGAGACCCAGTACTTC
CDR3aa: CATGQGNQETQYF

v_gene: TRBV2
j_gene: TRBJ2-7
d_gene: TRBD2
abundance: NA
len: 14
CDR3nt: TGTGCCACCGAGACTAGCGGGGAGTTCTACGAGCAGTACTTC
CDR3aa: CATETSGEFYEQYF

v_gene: TRBV29-1
j_gene: TRBJ2-7
d_gene: NA
abundance: NA
len: 11
CDR3nt: TGCAGCGTTGTACAGGGCCGCGAGCAGTACTTC
CDR3aa: CSVVQGREQYF

v_gene: TRBV4-3
j_gene: TRBJ1-5
d_gene: NA
abundance: NA
len: 15
CDR3nt: TGCGCCAGCAGCCAGCAGTATTATAGCAATCAGCCCCAGCATTTT
CDR3aa: CASSQQYYSNQPQHF

v_gene: TRBV7-2
j_gene: TRBJ2-3
d_gene: NA
abundance: NA
len: 16
CDR3nt: TGTGCCAGCAGCTTAGCCCCCGACGACTCCCCAGATACGCAGTATTTT
CDR3aa: CASSLAPDDSPDTQYF

v_gene: TRBV7-8
j_gene: TRBJ1-1
d_gene: TRBD1
abundance: NA
len: 12
CDR3nt: TGTGCCAGCAGCTCCGGACAGGGTTGGTCTTTCTTT
CDR3aa: CASSSGQGWSFF

v_gene: TRBV9
j_gene: TRBJ2-2
d_gene: TRBD2
abundance: NA
len: 15
CDR3nt: TGTGCCAGCAGCGTAACGGGAGGGCCGTCCGGGGAGCTGTTTTTT
CDR3aa: CASSVTGGPSGELFF

v_gene: TRBV7-2
j_gene: TRBJ2-5
d_gene: NA
abundance: NA
len: 15
CDR3nt: TGTGCCAGCAGCTCCCGGACTAAACTTGGGGAGACCCAGTACTTC
CDR3aa: CASSSRTKLGETQYF